This TCR beta chain was observed in a study of a mutant IDH1 vaccine in newly diagnosed glioma. Turning to the study itself: Investigators started vaccination 4-6 weeks after radiotherapy alone, or with temozolomide cycles.

Points on this clone: Its antigen is currently unknown.

TCRdb's copy holds only in-frame clones and misses some; the assay was immunoSEQ multiplex PCR. This table has some 29,000 clones, roughly 80% appearing once. As to time point: week 35, safety follow-up. The investigators gave 300 ug of mutant IDH1 20-mer peptide in each vaccine dose, together with topical imiquimod. The TCR comes from a woman between 25 and 40 years old with glioma. Some clones in this sample may be carry-over from other donors' samples. Sequenced material: PBMCs, taken from a glioma patient whose treatment included an IDH1 peptide vaccine.

CDR3 coding DNA: TGTGCCAGCAAGCGGGCCTGGGGTGAAGCTTTCTTT. It yields the protein CASKRAWGEAFF. The chain couples TRBV5-6 to TRBJ1-1; no clear D. The CDR3 sequence is 12 residues long. Per the germline V gene, CDR1 is SGHDT and CDR2 is YYEEEE. Trimming left V 6 bases short and J 7 bases short, with 13 bases between.